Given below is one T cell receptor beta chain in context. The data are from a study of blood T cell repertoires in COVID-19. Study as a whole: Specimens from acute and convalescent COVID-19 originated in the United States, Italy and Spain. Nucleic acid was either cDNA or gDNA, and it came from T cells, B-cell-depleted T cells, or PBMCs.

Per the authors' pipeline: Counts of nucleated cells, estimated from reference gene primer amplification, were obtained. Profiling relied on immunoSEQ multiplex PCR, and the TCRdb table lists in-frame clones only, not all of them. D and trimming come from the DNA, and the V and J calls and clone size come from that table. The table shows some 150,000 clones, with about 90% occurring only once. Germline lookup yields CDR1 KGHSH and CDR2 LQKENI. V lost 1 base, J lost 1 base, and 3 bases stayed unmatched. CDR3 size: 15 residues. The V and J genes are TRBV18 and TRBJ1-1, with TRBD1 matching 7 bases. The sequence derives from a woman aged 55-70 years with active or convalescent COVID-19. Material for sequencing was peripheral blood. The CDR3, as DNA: TGTGCCAGCTCACCACAGGACAGGCGGAACACTGAAGCTTTCTTT. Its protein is CASSPQDRRNTEAFF.